This TCR beta chain was identified during a study of blood T cell repertoires in COVID-19. At the level of the study: There were acute and convalescent COVID-19 samples, and they came from the United States, Italy and Spain. T cells, B-cell-depleted T cells, or PBMCs provided the cDNA or gDNA that served as material.

This CDR3 has 15 residues. V was pared by 5 bases and J by 2 bases, with 8 bases of the junction left unmatched. Germline CDR1 is LNHDA and CDR2 is SQIVND (reference sequence). In the original workflow: Counts of nucleated cells, estimated from reference gene primer amplification, were obtained. Clones were sequenced by immunoSEQ multiplex PCR, and TCRdb holds only the in-frame ones, with some missing. The V and J calls and the clone size are those of that table, but D and trimming were determined from the DNA. This table holds about 140,000 clones, around 90% found once. This clone has just one count.

The origin of this receptor is a woman in her sixties or seventies with acute or convalescent COVID-19. Sample: peripheral blood. The chain couples TRBV19 to TRBJ1-2, with TRBD1 identical over 7 bases. The CDR3 region has the DNA TGTGCCAGTAGTCCGCAATTGGGACAGAACTATGGCTACACCTTC. Its protein is CASSPQLGQNYGYTF.